The rows below give T cell receptor beta chains drawn from one sample of a study of cytomegalovirus exposure and HLA in healthy donors. Profiling relied on immunoSEQ multiplex PCR, and the TCRdb table lists in-frame clones only, not all of them. The sample contains 150,000 to 200,000 clones, approximately 85% of which appear only once. The sample was PBMCs. These receptors were taken from a girl between 2 and 10 years old in good health and CMV-seropositive. Each CDR3 is given with its conserved first and last residue.

v_gene: TRBV30; j_gene: TRBJ1-2; CDR3aa: CAWRRLRGYTF
v_gene: TRBV11-2; j_gene: TRBJ2-5; CDR3aa: CASTFGGETQYF
v_gene: TRBV30; j_gene: TRBJ2-1; CDR3aa: CAWSVTNNEQFF
v_gene: TRBV28; j_gene: TRBJ1-5; CDR3aa: CASSSRGLNQPQHF
v_gene: TRBV6-5; j_gene: TRBJ1-5; CDR3aa: CASSYSSRVPQPQHF
v_gene: TRBV5-1; j_gene: TRBJ1-4; CDR3aa: CASSLGPAQANEKLFF
v_gene: TRBV30; j_gene: TRBJ2-7; CDR3aa: CAWSAPRTSGRYEQYF
v_gene: TRBV5-1; j_gene: TRBJ1-2; CDR3aa: CASSLGSLYGYTF
v_gene: TRBV28; j_gene: TRBJ1-1; CDR3aa: CASSIRWANTEAFF
v_gene: TRBV4-1; j_gene: TRBJ1-1; CDR3aa: CASSLQGNTEAFF
v_gene: TRBV10-3; j_gene: TRBJ2-5; CDR3aa: CAIRSDRAGETQYF
v_gene: TRBV30; j_gene: TRBJ1-2; CDR3aa: CAWSSRGLGGYTF
v_gene: TRBV28; j_gene: TRBJ1-5; CDR3aa: CASSFRGLNSNQPQHF
v_gene: TRBV9; j_gene: TRBJ1-3; CDR3aa: CASSVAGQGTAAGNTIYF
v_gene: TRBV21-1; j_gene: TRBJ2-7; CDR3aa: CASRAFHLSYEQYF
v_gene: TRBV7-9; j_gene: TRBJ2-5; CDR3aa: CASSFAGGQETQYF
v_gene: TRBV7-3; j_gene: TRBJ1-1; CDR3aa: CASSQTQGYTEAFF
v_gene: TRBV2; j_gene: TRBJ2-5; CDR3aa: CASSVVGGETQYF
v_gene: TRBV9; j_gene: TRBJ1-3; CDR3aa: CASSKSAGQGRERGSGNTIYF
v_gene: TRBV4-1; j_gene: TRBJ1-3; CDR3aa: CASSQPGKSGNTIYF
v_gene: TRBV29-1; j_gene: TRBJ1-5; CDR3aa: CSVGFRGNQPQHF
v_gene: TRBV19; j_gene: TRBJ1-2; CDR3aa: CASMGDSYTF
v_gene: TRBV15; j_gene: TRBJ2-7; CDR3aa: CATSSQGGYEQYF
v_gene: TRBV5-4; j_gene: TRBJ2-5; CDR3aa: CASSLDSETQYF
v_gene: TRBV5-1; j_gene: TRBJ2-5; CDR3aa: CASSWGGETQYF
v_gene: TRBV28; j_gene: TRBJ2-7; CDR3aa: CASSLDLRGEQYF
v_gene: TRBV7-2; j_gene: TRBJ2-5; CDR3aa: CASTYQSWEQYF
v_gene: TRBV19; j_gene: TRBJ2-3; CDR3aa: CASSMRQTDTQYF
v_gene: TRBV5-1; j_gene: TRBJ1-2; CDR3aa: CASRLTGTENGYTF
v_gene: TRBV4-2; j_gene: TRBJ2-3; CDR3aa: CASSQELAGGEDTQYF
v_gene: TRBV7-3; j_gene: TRBJ2-7; CDR3aa: CASSQVAGSPSEQYF
v_gene: TRBV15; j_gene: TRBJ2-6; CDR3aa: CATSPSRGPGANVLTF
v_gene: TRBV11-2; j_gene: TRBJ2-1; CDR3aa: CASSLEGVGHEQFF
v_gene: TRBV4-1; j_gene: TRBJ2-1; CDR3aa: CASSPGGTDVFREQFF
v_gene: TRBV19; j_gene: TRBJ1-1; CDR3aa: CASSFKGSSEAFF
v_gene: TRBV5-1; j_gene: TRBJ2-1; CDR3aa: CASRGGLAGGPDYNEQFF
v_gene: TRBV5-1; j_gene: TRBJ2-2; CDR3aa: CASSADPKLAGNTGELFF
v_gene: TRBV30; j_gene: TRBJ2-7; CDR3aa: CAWSWDREDEQYF
v_gene: TRBV28; j_gene: TRBJ2-5; CDR3aa: CASSLGGRGRKETQYF
v_gene: TRBV5-1; j_gene: TRBJ2-1; CDR3aa: CASSLATGGNEQFF
v_gene: TRBV4-1; j_gene: TRBJ1-2; CDR3aa: CASSQERSDRVANYGYTF
v_gene: TRBV5-1; j_gene: TRBJ1-1; CDR3aa: CASRSIQGNTEAFF
v_gene: TRBV7-9; j_gene: TRBJ2-7; CDR3aa: CASSQARDRTSHYEQYF
v_gene: TRBV6-4; j_gene: TRBJ2-1; CDR3aa: CASSDQTSGNDEQFF
v_gene: TRBV2; j_gene: TRBJ2-3; CDR3aa: CASNRQGPDTQYF
v_gene: TRBV7-9; j_gene: TRBJ1-1; CDR3aa: CASSPYEAFF
v_gene: TRBV6-1; j_gene: TRBJ2-7; CDR3aa: CAARPGGRTYEQYF
v_gene: TRBV18; j_gene: TRBJ2-1; CDR3aa: CASSPKGLPYEQFF